The source of this TCR beta chain is a study of blood T cells in healthy people across ages. Study observations and caveats: Changes seen in expanded clonotypes were possibly confounded by donor CMV status left unknown. Roughly linear declines in TCR beta diversity per million T cells occurred with age.

There are 14 residues in the CDR3. Germline CDR1 reads SGHVS; CDR2 reads FNYEAQ. A second PCR of roughly 7 to 11 cycles used a sample-barcoded 5' primer and a J-beta primer mix. One entry per CDR3 protein, called by TCRdb with MiXCR from the 5' RACE reads. The sample contains approximately 960,000 distinct CDR3 sequences, 25% to 30% of which appear only once. This clonotype has ten or more counts. Its antigen is undetermined. These data also formed part of another study, on T cells of mothers and their children. That investigation notes: Per child, roughly 3.1 million TCR beta CDR3 reads were obtained, against over 10 million per mother. Persisting microchimeric T cell clones went undetected.

The sequencing sample was made of blood. V usage is TRBV7-6 and J usage is TRBJ2-5, with D possibly matching TRBD2 (5 bases). The J call may be wrong; the DNA end is better matched by TRBJ2-7. The receptor's source is a woman aged 40 to 50 in good health. The DNA of the CDR3 is TGTGCCAGCACACCTCCGGGAAAGGAATACGAGCAGTACTTC. Protein product: CASTPPGKEYEQYF.